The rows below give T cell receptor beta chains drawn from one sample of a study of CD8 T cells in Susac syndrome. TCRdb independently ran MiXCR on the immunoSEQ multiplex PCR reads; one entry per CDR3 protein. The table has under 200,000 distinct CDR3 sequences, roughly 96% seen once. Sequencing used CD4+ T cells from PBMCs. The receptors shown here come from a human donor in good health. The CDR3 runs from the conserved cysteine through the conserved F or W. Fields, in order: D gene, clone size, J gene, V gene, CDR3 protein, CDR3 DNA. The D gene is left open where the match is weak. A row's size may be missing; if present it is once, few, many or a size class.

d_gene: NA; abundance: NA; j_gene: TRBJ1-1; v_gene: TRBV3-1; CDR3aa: CASSQQIGVNTEAFF; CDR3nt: TGTGCCAGCAGCCAACAAATAGGAGTGAACACTGAAGCTTTCTTT
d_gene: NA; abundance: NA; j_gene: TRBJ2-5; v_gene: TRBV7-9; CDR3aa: CASSFKNQETQYF; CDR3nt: TGTGCCAGCAGTTTTAAAAACCAAGAGACCCAGTACTTC
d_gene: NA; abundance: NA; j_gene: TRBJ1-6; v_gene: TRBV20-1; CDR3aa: CSARNRMGGSPLHF; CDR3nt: TGCAGTGCTAGAAACCGAATGGGGGGTTCACCCCTCCACTTT
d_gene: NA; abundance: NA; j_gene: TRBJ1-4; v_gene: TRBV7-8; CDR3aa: CASSPFQRGLGEKLFF; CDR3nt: TGTGCCAGCAGCCCCTTCCAACGGGGTTTGGGGGAAAAACTGTTTTTT
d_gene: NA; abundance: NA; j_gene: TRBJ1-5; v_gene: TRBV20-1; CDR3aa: CSAREWENSNQPQHF; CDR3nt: TGCAGTGCTAGAGAGTGGGAGAATAGCAATCAGCCCCAGCATTTT
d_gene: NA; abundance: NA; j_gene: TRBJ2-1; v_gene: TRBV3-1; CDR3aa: CASSLGRGPFEQFF; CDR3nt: TGTGCCAGCAGCCTGGGTAGAGGGCCATTTGAACAGTTCTTC
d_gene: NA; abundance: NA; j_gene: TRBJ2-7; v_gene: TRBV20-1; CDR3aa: CSAISNPGHIYWQYF; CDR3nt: TGCAGTGCCATATCGAACCCGGGACATATCTACTGGCAGTACTTC
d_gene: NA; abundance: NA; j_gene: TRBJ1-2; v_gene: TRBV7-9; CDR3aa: CASSTGQLNYGYTF; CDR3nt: TGTGCCAGCAGCACAGGACAGCTAAACTATGGCTACACCTTC
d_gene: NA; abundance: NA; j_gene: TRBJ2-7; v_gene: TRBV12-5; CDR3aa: CASGQGGPYEQYF; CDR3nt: TGTGCTAGTGGCCAAGGGGGGCCCTACGAGCAGTACTTC
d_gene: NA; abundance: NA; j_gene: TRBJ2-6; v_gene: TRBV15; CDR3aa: CATHRAGSGANVLTF; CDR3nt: TGTGCCACCCACAGGGCAGGCTCTGGGGCCAACGTCCTGACTTTC
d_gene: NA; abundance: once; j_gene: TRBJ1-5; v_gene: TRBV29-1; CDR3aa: CSVEWGGGQPQHF; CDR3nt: TGCAGCGTTGAATGGGGGGGCGGTCAGCCCCAGCATTTT
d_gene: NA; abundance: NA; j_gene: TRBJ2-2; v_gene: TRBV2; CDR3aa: CASRPTAPGELFF; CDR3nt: TGTGCCAGCAGGCCGACAGCACCCGGGGAGCTGTTTTTT
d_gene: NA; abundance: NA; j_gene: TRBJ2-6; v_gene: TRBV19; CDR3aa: CASSGRVSGANVLTF; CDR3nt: TGTGCCAGTAGTGGGCGGGTCTCTGGGGCCAACGTCCTGACTTTC
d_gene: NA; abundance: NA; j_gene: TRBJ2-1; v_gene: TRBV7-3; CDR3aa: CASSSSVGGRLYNEQFF; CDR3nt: TGTGCCAGCAGCTCATCCGTTGGGGGGCGCTTATACAATGAGCAGTTCTTC
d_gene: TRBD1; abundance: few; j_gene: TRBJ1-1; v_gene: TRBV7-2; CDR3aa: CASSLGTGSTEAFF; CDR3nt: TGTGCCAGCAGCTTGGGGACAGGGTCGACTGAAGCTTTCTTT
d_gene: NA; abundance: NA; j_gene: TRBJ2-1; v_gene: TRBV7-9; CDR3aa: CASSLVPRDEQFF; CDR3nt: TGTGCCAGCAGCTTAGTCCCCAGGGATGAGCAGTTCTTC
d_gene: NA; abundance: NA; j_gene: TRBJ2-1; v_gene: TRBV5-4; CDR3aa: CASSFDRWGEQFF; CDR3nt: TGTGCCAGCAGCTTTGACAGGTGGGGTGAGCAGTTCTTC